This is a list of T cell receptor beta chains from one sample in a study of multiple sclerosis patients with progressive multifocal leukoencephalopathy. Here immunoSEQ multiplex PCR was the method, and the copy in TCRdb shows in-frame clones only, minus some. This table has 25,000 to 30,000 clones, 70% to 90% appearing once. The source material was PBMCs. The origin of the receptors is a human donor with multiple sclerosis. Each CDR3 is given with its conserved first and last residue. A D gene is named only where the DNA matches it firmly. A row's size may be missing; if present it is once, few, many or a size class.

j_call d_call v_call clone_size cdr3_nt cdr3_aa
TRBJ1-2 NA TRBV9 NA TGTGCCAGCACCCTGGGCTCGGACTATGGCTACACCTTC CASTLGSDYGYTF
TRBJ2-5 TRBD2 TRBV30 NA TGTGCCTGGAGTGTAAGTGGGACTACTAAGACCCAGTACTTC CAWSVSGTTKTQYF
TRBJ1-6 NA TRBV2 once TGTGCCAGCAACCTCAGGGGTAGTGGATCACCCCTCCACTTT CASNLRGSGSPLHF
TRBJ1-1 NA TRBV4-1 NA TGCGCCAGCAGACCCGACGGGCCTTCTTTCACTGAAGCTTTCTTT CASRPDGPSFTEAFF
TRBJ1-1 NA TRBV6-5 NA TGTGCCAGCAGTCCAGGGACAAACTCCTATGAAGCTTTCTTT CASSPGTNSYEAFF
TRBJ2-1 TRBD2 TRBV2 NA TGTGCCAGCAAGCGGGGGGGCAGGTCCTACAATGAGCAGTTCTTC CASKRGGRSYNEQFF
TRBJ2-7 NA TRBV6-6 NA TGTGCCAGCAGACCCCCCTCGGCGGGCTCCTACGAGCAGTACTTC CASRPPSAGSYEQYF
TRBJ1-2 NA TRBV6-6 NA TGTGCCAGCAGTGACTCCTCACCCTATGGCTACACCTTC CASSDSSPYGYTF
TRBJ2-1 NA TRBV10-2 NA TGCGCCAGCAGTGAAGTGGTCAGGGGCCCAACCAATGAGCAGTTCTTC CASSEVVRGPTNEQFF
TRBJ1-5 TRBD1 TRBV28 NA TGTGCCAGCAGCCTAAGGGGGCTGAGTAGCAATCAGCCCCAGCATTTT CASSLRGLSSNQPQHF
TRBJ1-2 NA TRBV19 NA TGTGCCAGTAGTATAGAGACGCAGAACTATGGCTACACCTTC CASSIETQNYGYTF
TRBJ2-6 TRBD1 TRBV5-1 NA TGCGCCAGCAGCTGGGACAGGTTGAGCTCTGGGGCCAACGTCCTGACTTTC CASSWDRLSSGANVLTF
TRBJ1-1 TRBD1 TRBV19 few TGTGCCAGTAGTCCCGGGACAGCTGAAGCTTTCTTT CASSPGTAEAFF
TRBJ2-7 NA TRBV28 NA TGTGCCAGCAGTTTAGAAATCGGGAGAGAGGGCTTGTACTACGAGCAGTACTTC CASSLEIGREGLYYEQYF
TRBJ2-5 NA TRBV19 NA TGTGCCAGTAAAGGCCAGGAGAAGAGAACCCAGTACTTC CASKGQEKRTQYF
TRBJ2-3 NA TRBV9 NA TGTGCCAGCAGCGTAGACGGGACCACAGATACGCAGTATTTT CASSVDGTTDTQYF
TRBJ1-1 TRBD1 TRBV6-5 NA TGTGCCAGCAGCCACAGGGGAGGGACTGAAGCTTTCTTT CASSHRGGTEAFF
TRBJ2-3 NA TRBV15 NA TGTGCCACCAGCAGAGGGAGCACAGATACGCAGTATTTT CATSRGSTDTQYF
TRBJ1-2 NA TRBV7-9 NA TGTGCCAGCAGCTTAGCTACGGGGGAGGATGGCTACACCTTC CASSLATGEDGYTF
TRBJ2-5 NA TRBV29-1 NA TGCAGCGTTGATGGGGGCCGAGAGACCCAGTACTTC CSVDGGRETQYF
TRBJ2-7 NA TRBV9 NA TGTGCCAGCAGCGTAGGAACGGCGGCAGGGGAGCAGTACTTC CASSVGTAAGEQYF
TRBJ1-5 TRBD1 TRBV28 NA TGTGCCAGCAGTTTATTGGGACAGGGGGAGCCCCAGCATTTT CASSLLGQGEPQHF
TRBJ1-6 NA TRBV7-9 NA TGTGCCAGCAGCTTACGACAGGAGGGAGATTCACCCCTCCACTTT CASSLRQEGDSPLHF
TRBJ1-1 TRBD1 TRBV6-5 NA TGTGCCAGCATCAGTTCCGGGACAGAGAACACTGAAGCTTTCTTT CASISSGTENTEAFF
TRBJ1-1 NA TRBV18 NA TGTGCCAGCTCATCTCGTAGGGACACTGAAGCTTTCTTT CASSSRRDTEAFF
TRBJ2-5 NA TRBV20-1 NA TGCAGCGCGGGGGAGACCCAGTACTTC CSAGETQYF
TRBJ2-5 NA TRBV6-5 NA TGTGCCAGCACCAGCGGACAACAAGAGACCCAGTACTTC CASTSGQQETQYF
TRBJ1-4 NA TRBV5-3 NA TGTGCCAGAAGCTTGGCAGGGCCCGCAACTAATGAAAAACTGTTTTTT CARSLAGPATNEKLFF
TRBJ2-3 TRBD2 TRBV18 NA TGTGCCAGCTCAGCCCCATGGCGGGGGGGCACAGATACGCAGTATTTT CASSAPWRGGTDTQYF
TRBJ2-7 NA TRBV2 NA TGTGCCAGCCGTGTAGTGGGAGCCTACGAGCAGTACTTC CASRVVGAYEQYF
TRBJ2-7 NA TRBV5-6 NA TGTGCCAGCAGTCGTCCGGGCTCCTACGAGCAGTACTTC CASSRPGSYEQYF
TRBJ2-1 NA TRBV7-3 NA TGTGCCAGCAGCTTAGTACAAACGGAGCAGTTCTTC CASSLVQTEQFF
TRBJ1-4 NA TRBV19 few TGTGCCACCCTAGTCCTTGTTAAACTGTTTTTT CATLVLVKLFF
TRBJ2-3 TRBD1 TRBV18 NA TGTGCCAGCTTCCCGGGACAGACTAATCCCTTCAAGCAGTATTTT CASFPGQTNPFKQYF
TRBJ1-1 NA TRBV5-1 NA TGCGCCAGCAGCTCGGGCTTCAACACTGAAGCTTTCTTT CASSSGFNTEAFF
TRBJ2-7 TRBD2 TRBV6-5 few TGTGCCAGCAGTTACACCGGGGGGGGGAGCTCCTACGAGCAGTACTTC CASSYTGGGSSYEQYF
TRBJ2-1 NA TRBV7-9 NA TGTGCCAGCAGCTTTCCGGTAGGTGAGCAGTTCTTC CASSFPVGEQFF
TRBJ1-2 TRBD1 TRBV4-1 NA TGCGCCAGCAGCCAAGATCTGGCAGGGGGCGCGGAAGGCTACACCTTC CASSQDLAGGAEGYTF
TRBJ1-2 NA TRBV4-3 NA TGCGCCAGCAGCCAAGATTGGGCGGGGGGGGATGACTATGGCTACACCTTC CASSQDWAGGDDYGYTF
TRBJ1-4 NA TRBV7-2 NA TGTGCCAGCAGCTTAGTTCCGGGGCTAAGTAATGAAAAACTGTTTTTT CASSLVPGLSNEKLFF
TRBJ1-6 NA TRBV6-1 NA TGTGCCAGCAGTGGCCTAAATAGGGGGGAACTCAATTCACCCCTCCACTTT CASSGLNRGELNSPLHF
TRBJ1-1 NA TRBV18 once TGTGCCAGCTCCTTGACAGGATCGCTACCGAACACTGAAGCTTTCTTT CASSLTGSLPNTEAFF
TRBJ1-4 NA TRBV6-1 NA TGTGCCAGCAGTGAATTTTGGGCGACTAATGAAAAACTGTTTTTT CASSEFWATNEKLFF
TRBJ2-3 NA TRBV11-2 NA TGTGCCAGCAGCCACGGATACACAGATACGCAGTATTTT CASSHGYTDTQYF
TRBJ2-7 TRBD1 TRBV11-2 NA TGTGCCAGCAGCTGGACCGGGACAGGGGGTTACGAGCAGTACTTC CASSWTGTGGYEQYF
TRBJ2-5 TRBD2 TRBV7-6 once TGTGCCAGCAGCTTAGCGGTCCCGGGACTAGCGCTAGGCCAAGAGACCCAGTACTTC CASSLAVPGLALGQETQYF
TRBJ1-3 NA TRBV30 NA TGTGCCTGGAGACCAAAAGGCCGGAGGGACACCATATATTTT CAWRPKGRRDTIYF
TRBJ2-3 TRBD2 TRBV18 NA TGTGCCAGCTCACCACGAGCCGCGGGGGGGCGGACAGATACGCAGTATTTT CASSPRAAGGRTDTQYF
TRBJ1-1 NA TRBV5-1 NA TGCGCCAGCAGCTTGGAAGAAATGAACACTGAAGCTTTCTTT CASSLEEMNTEAFF
TRBJ1-6 NA TRBV19 NA TGTGCCAGTGAGGCGTCGGACAGCCCCTGGAATTCACCCCTCCACTTT CASEASDSPWNSPLHF
TRBJ1-1 TRBD1 TRBV10-1 NA TGCGCCAGCAGCGGACAGGGGAGTACTGAAGCTTTCTTT CASSGQGSTEAFF
TRBJ1-6 TRBD1 TRBV6-1 NA TGTGCCAGCAGTGCTACCACAGGGGGCAATTCACCCCTCCACTTT CASSATTGGNSPLHF
TRBJ1-2 TRBD1 TRBV13 NA TGTGCCAGCAGCAAACAGGGGTTCTATGGCTACACCTTC CASSKQGFYGYTF